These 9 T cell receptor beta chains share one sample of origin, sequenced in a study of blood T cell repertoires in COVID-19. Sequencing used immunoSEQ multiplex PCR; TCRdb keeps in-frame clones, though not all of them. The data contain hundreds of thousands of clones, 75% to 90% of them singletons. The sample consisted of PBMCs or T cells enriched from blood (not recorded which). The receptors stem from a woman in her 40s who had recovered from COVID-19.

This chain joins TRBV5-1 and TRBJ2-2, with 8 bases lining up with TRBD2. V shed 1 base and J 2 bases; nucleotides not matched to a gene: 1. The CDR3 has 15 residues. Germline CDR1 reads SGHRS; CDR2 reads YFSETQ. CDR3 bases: TGCGCCAGCAGCTTGAGCGGGGGAAACACCGGGGAGCTGTTTTTT. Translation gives CASSLSGGNTGELFF.

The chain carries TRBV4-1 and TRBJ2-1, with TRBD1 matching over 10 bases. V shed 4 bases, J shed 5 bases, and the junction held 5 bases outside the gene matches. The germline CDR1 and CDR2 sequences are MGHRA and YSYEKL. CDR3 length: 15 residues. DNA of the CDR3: TGCGCCAGCAGCCTCCGACAGGGGGCCAACAATGAGCAGTTCTTC. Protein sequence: CASSLRQGANNEQFF.

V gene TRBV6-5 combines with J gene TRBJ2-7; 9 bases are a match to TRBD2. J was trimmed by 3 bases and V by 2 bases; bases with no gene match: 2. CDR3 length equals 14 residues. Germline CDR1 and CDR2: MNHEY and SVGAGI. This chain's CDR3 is CASSYKRGVYEQYF. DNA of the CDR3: TGTGCCAGCAGTTACAAGCGGGGGGTCTACGAGCAGTACTTC.

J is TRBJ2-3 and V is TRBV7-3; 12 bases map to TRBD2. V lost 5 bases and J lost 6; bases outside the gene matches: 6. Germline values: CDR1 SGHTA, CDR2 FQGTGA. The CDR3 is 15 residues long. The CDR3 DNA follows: TGTGCCAGCAGCCTACTAGCGGGGGGCCCCGATACGCAGTATTTT. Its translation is CASSLLAGGPDTQYF.

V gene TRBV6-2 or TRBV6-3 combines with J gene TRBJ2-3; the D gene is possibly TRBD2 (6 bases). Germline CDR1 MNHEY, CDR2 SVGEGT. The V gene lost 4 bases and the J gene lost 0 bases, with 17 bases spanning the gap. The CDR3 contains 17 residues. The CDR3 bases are TGTGCCAGCAGTTCCCCGGGGGAGTACGTAAGCACAGATACGCAGTATTTT. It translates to CASSSPGEYVSTDTQYF.

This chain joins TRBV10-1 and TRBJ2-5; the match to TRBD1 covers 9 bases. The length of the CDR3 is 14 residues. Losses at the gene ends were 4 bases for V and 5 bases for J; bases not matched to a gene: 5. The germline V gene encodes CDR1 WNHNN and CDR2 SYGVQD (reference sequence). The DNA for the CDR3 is TGCGCCAGCAGTGGGGACAGGGAAATCGAGACCCAGTACTTC. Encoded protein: CASSGDREIETQYF.

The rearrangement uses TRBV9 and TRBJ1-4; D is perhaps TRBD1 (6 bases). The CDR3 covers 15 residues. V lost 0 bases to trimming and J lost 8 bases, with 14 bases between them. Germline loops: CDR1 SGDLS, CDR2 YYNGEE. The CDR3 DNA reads TGTGCCAGCAGCGTAGAGTCGGGGGGGACAGAAAAACTGTTTTTT. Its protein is CASSVESGGTEKLFF.

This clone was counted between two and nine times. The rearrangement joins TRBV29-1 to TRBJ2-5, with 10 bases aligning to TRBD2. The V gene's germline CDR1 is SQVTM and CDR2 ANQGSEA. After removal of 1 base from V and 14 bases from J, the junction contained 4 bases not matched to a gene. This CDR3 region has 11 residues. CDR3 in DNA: TGCAGCGTTGAAGCTAGCGGGGGCGAATACTTC. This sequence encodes CSVEASGGEYF.

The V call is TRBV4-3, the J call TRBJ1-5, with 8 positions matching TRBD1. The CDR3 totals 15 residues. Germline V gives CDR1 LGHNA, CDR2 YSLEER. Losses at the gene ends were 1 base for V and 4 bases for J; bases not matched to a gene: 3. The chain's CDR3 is CASSQGWTGNQPQHF. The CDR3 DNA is TGCGCCAGCAGCCAAGGATGGACAGGGAATCAGCCCCAGCATTTT.